These 25 T cell receptor beta chains originate from one sample sequenced in a study of T-cell memory formation after mild COVID-19. MiXCR was run by TCRdb on the 5' RACE reads, yielding one entry per CDR3 protein. Here the sample spans a few hundred thousand distinct CDR3 sequences, approximately 19% being singletons. The specimen was PBMCs or a T cell subset sorted from them (not recorded which). Every receptor here comes from a young man who had mild COVID-19 (a few samples of this study predate the infection). Cell type and time point are not known.

The gene calls are TRBV4-3 and TRBJ2-7; 8 bases match TRBD2. V was pared by 1 base and J by 0 bases, with 5 bases of the junction left unmatched. Germline CDR1 reads LGHNA; CDR2 reads YSLEER. The CDR3 consists of 16 residues. The CDR3 protein is CASSQGKRGSSYEQYV. The CDR3 bases are TGCGCCAGCAGCCAAGGCAAGCGGGGGAGCTCCTACGAGCAGTACGTC.

This chain links TRBV6-5 with TRBJ2-1; D unclear. The CDR3 totals 14 residues. Germline V gene sequence: CDR1 MNHEY, CDR2 SVGAGI. The ends were cut back, 2 bases at V and 6 bases at J, with 11 bases in the middle. The CDR3 sequence: CASSYEGNLNEQFF. Written as DNA, the CDR3 is TGTGCCAGCAGTTACGAAGGGAACCTCAATGAGCAGTTCTTC.

This clonotype was picked up a small number of times. V is TRBV15 and J is TRBJ2-3; D unclear. V lost 0 bases and J lost 1, with 2 bases in between. Germline V CDR1 and CDR2: LNHNV, YYDKDF (reference sequence). The CDR3 has 13 residues. The CDR3 region is CATSRDGTDTQYF. The DNA for the CDR3 is TGTGCCACCAGCAGAGACGGCACAGATACGCAGTATTTT. Looking up the rest from reference TRBV15 and TRBJ2-3 gives the full variable domain: DAMVIQNPRYQVTQFGKPVTLSCSQTLNHNVMYWYQQKSSQAPKLLFHYYDKDFNNEADTPDNFQSRRPNTSFCFLDIRSPGLGDTAMYLCATSRDGTDTQYFGPGTRLTVL.

The genes are TRBV2 and TRBJ2-1; D unresolved. V lost 10 bases, J lost 0 bases, and 10 bases lay in between. This CDR3 is 13 amino acids long. From germline, CDR1 is SNHLY and CDR2 FYNNEI. In nucleotides, the CDR3 is TGTGCCATCCCGTTTCGCTCCTACAATGAGCAGTTCTTC. Residues: CAIPFRSYNEQFF.

The V call is TRBV5-1, the J call TRBJ2-3; no reliable D call. V lost 4 bases and J lost 2, with 11 bases in between. This CDR3 region has 14 residues. Germline V lookup: CDR1 SGHRS, CDR2 YFSETQ. For the CDR3, the DNA is TGCGCCAGCAGCCCACGACGGTACACAGATACGCAGTATTTT. Translating it yields CASSPRRYTDTQYF.

CDR3 loop: CASSPRRTSGPYASGANVLTF. In DNA, the CDR3 is TGTGCCAGCTCACCAAGGAGGACTAGCGGACCCTATGCGTCTGGGGCCAACGTCCTGACTTTC. The genes are TRBV18 and TRBJ2-6; 10 bases agree with TRBD2. Germline-derived CDR1 and CDR2 are KGHSH and LQKENI. The CDR3 is 21 amino acids. V lost 2 bases, J lost 1 base, and 14 bases stayed unmatched.

This clonotype has only a few counts. V gene TRBV12-3 or TRBV12-4 combines with J gene TRBJ1-5; D ambiguous. V was shortened by 8 bases and J by 0 bases, with 11 bases between the two germline ends. This CDR3 has 14 residues. This chain's CDR3 is CASAYVNSNQPQHF. The CDR3 coding sequence is TGTGCCAGCGCCTATGTCAATAGCAATCAGCCCCAGCATTTT.

This clonotype was recorded a few times. V and J are TRBV5-1 and TRBJ2-6; no reliable D call. The ends were cut back, 0 bases at V and 2 bases at J, with 9 bases in the middle. This CDR3 region has 16 residues. Germline CDR1 reads SGHRS; CDR2 reads YFSETQ. In DNA, the CDR3 is TGCGCCAGCAGCTTGGAGCTTCACGCTGGGGCCAACGTCCTGACTTTC. It codes for CASSLELHAGANVLTF.

This clonotype was observed a few times. The CDR3 protein is CASSSQRDPETQYF. Written as DNA, the CDR3 is TGTGCCAGCAGCTCCCAGCGGGACCCGGAGACCCAGTACTTC. The V call is TRBV11-3, the J call TRBJ2-5, with 7 nucleotides matching TRBD2. CDR1 SGHNT and CDR2 YENEEA come from the germline V gene. This CDR3 region has 14 residues. The ends lost 4 bases at V and 5 bases at J; junction bases unmatched: 7. The variable domain in full, with the rest retrieved from reference TRBV11-3 and TRBJ2-5, is EAGVVQSPRYKIIEKKQPVAFWCNPISGHNTLYWYLQNLGQGPELLIRYENEEAVDDSQLPKDRFSAERLKGVDSTLKIQPAELGDSAVYLCASSSQRDPETQYFGPGTRLLVL.

The table lists this clonotype with a few counts. V and J are TRBV4-1 and TRBJ1-4; D may be TRBD1 (5 bases). The CDR3 loop spans 13 amino acids. V gave up 1 base and J gave up 12 bases, with 12 bases separating them. The germline V gene has CDR1 MGHRA and CDR2 YSYEKL. The CDR3 region is CASSQVSGAELFF. CDR3 sequence (DNA): TGCGCCAGCAGCCAAGTATCCGGGGCGGAACTGTTTTTT.

This clonotype was observed a few times. The rearrangement links TRBV4-1 to TRBJ1-4; 10 nucleotides align to TRBD1. The germline V gene has CDR1 MGHRA and CDR2 YSYEKL. CDR3 length: 15 amino acids. Trimming took 4 bases from V and 8 from J; bases not matched to a gene: 7. In nucleotides, the CDR3 is TGCGCCAGCAGCCCCGGGACAGGGGAAGGGGAAAAACTGTTTTTT. Protein sequence: CASSPGTGEGEKLFF.

This clonotype has a handful of counts. The genes are TRBV11-2 and TRBJ1-3; D is ambiguous. The V end was cut by 3 bases, the J end by 2 bases, with 8 bases between. The germline CDR1 and CDR2 sequences are SGHAT and FQNNGV. This CDR3 has 14 amino acids. In DNA, the CDR3 is TGTGCCAGCAGCTTGTCCAGAGCTGGAAACACCATATATTTT. Protein product: CASSLSRAGNTIYF. The full variable domain, completed using reference TRBV11-2 and TRBJ1-3, is EAGVAQSPRYKIIEKRQSVAFWCNPISGHATLYWYQQILGQGPKLLIQFQNNGVVDDSQLPKDRFSAERLKGVDSTLKIQPAKLEDSAVYLCASSLSRAGNTIYFGEGSWLTVV.

This clonotype occurred many times. The rearrangement uses TRBV5-1 and TRBJ1-2, with 9 nucleotides matching TRBD1. V shed 4 bases, J shed 4 bases, and the junction held 5 bases outside the gene matches. Per germline, CDR1 SGHRS and CDR2 YFSETQ. CDR3 size: 14 residues. The CDR3 DNA follows: TGCGCCAGCAGCGAGGGACAGGGAACCTATGGCTACACCTTC. It specifies CASSEGQGTYGYTF.

This clonotype was counted only a few times. Compared with germline, one end of the junction differs, possibly owing to a read error. J is TRBJ2-2 and V is TRBV5-1; maybe TRBD1 (5 bases). CDR1 is SGHRS, CDR2 YFSETQ, per germline. The CDR3 is 15 residues long. The CDR3 coding sequence is TGCGCCAGCAGCTCTCAGGGTACGAAGACCGGGGAGCTGTTTTTT. This translates into CASSSQGTKTGELFF.

This clonotype has a handful of counts. The gene calls are TRBV7-9 and TRBJ1-3, with D unresolved. The CDR3 runs 15 residues. Germline CDR1 and CDR2: SEHNR and FQNEAQ (reference sequence). V was trimmed by 1 base and J by 4 bases, leaving 11 bases between them. The CDR3 spells CASSLVRVSGNTIYF. The CDR3 nucleotides are TGTGCCAGCAGCTTAGTTCGGGTGTCAGGAAACACCATATATTTT.

This clonotype appeared a few times. The rearrangement uses TRBV7-3 and TRBJ2-3; no firm D call. The germline V gene encodes CDR1 SGHTA and CDR2 FQGTGA. The V end lost 5 bases, the J end lost 6 bases, and 15 bases lay between the germline ends. The CDR3 is 14 amino acids. The CDR3 nucleotides are TGTGCCAGCAGCACCGAGGCGGTGGCGGATACGCAGTATTTT. Encoded protein: CASSTEAVADTQYF.

V is TRBV7-9 and J is TRBJ2-7; D ambiguous. The CDR3 consists of 13 residues. Germline values: CDR1 SEHNR, CDR2 FQNEAQ (reference sequence). Trimming removed 6 bases at V and 3 bases at J, with 12 bases between. In DNA, the CDR3 is TGTGCCAGCAGTCTGACGAAAGGCTACGAGCAGTACGTC. Its protein is CASSLTKGYEQYV.

Here the CDR3 DNA reads TGCGCCAGCAGCCAAGACCCCGCCCTGTCCCTCCACTTT. The encoded protein is CASSQDPALSLHF. The genes are TRBV4-1 and TRBJ1-6; D call uncertain. Germline V gives CDR1 MGHRA, CDR2 YSYEKL. V dropped 0 bases and J dropped 14 bases, with 11 bases sitting between them. The CDR3 length is 13 residues.

There are many counts of this clonotype. This chain connects TRBV5-1 to TRBJ2-5; D possibly corresponds to TRBD1 (5 bases). Germline V CDR1 and CDR2: SGHRS, YFSETQ. The ends were cut back, 3 bases at V and 1 base at J, with 7 bases in the middle. This CDR3 is 13 amino acids long. CDR3 in amino acids: CASSSQGQETQYF. The CDR3 nucleotides are TGCGCCAGCAGCTCCCAGGGCCAAGAGACCCAGTACTTC.

The chain couples TRBV4-1 to TRBJ2-3; D remains unclear. V shed 0 bases and J shed 0 bases, with 10 bases lying between them. Per the germline V gene, CDR1 is MGHRA and CDR2 is YSYEKL. This CDR3 contains 16 residues. The CDR3 region has the DNA TGCGCCAGCAGCCAAGAAACACAGCCTAGCACAGATACGCAGTATTTT. The encoded protein is CASSQETQPSTDTQYF.

This clonotype occurred a few times. The chain is built from TRBV11-2 and TRBJ2-7; D is uncertain. Germline-derived CDR1 and CDR2 are SGHAT and FQNNGV. Trimming cost V 2 bases and J 0 bases, with 5 bases left between them. The CDR3 contains 13 residues. CDR3: CASSLRSSYEQYF. The DNA of the CDR3 is TGTGCCAGCAGCTTACGGTCCTCCTACGAGCAGTACTTC.

The gene calls are TRBV6-2 or TRBV6-3 and TRBJ2-7, with TRBD1 matching 9 bases. J lost 1 base, V lost 3 bases, and 4 bases had no gene match. Germline CDR1 reads MNHEY; CDR2 reads SVGEGT. The CDR3 covers 15 residues. CDR3 in amino acids: CASSYGQGISYEQYF. In DNA, the CDR3 is TGTGCCAGCAGTTATGGACAGGGGATTTCCTACGAGCAGTACTTC.

This clonotype was seen a few times. For the CDR3, the DNA is TGTGCCAGCAGCCCGCCCCGGGCCGCCTACAATGAGCAGTTCTTC. Translated: CASSPPRAAYNEQFF. This chain joins TRBV7-9 and TRBJ2-1; D not resolved. This CDR3 has 15 amino acids. From germline, CDR1 is SEHNR and CDR2 FQNEAQ (reference sequence). V lost 5 bases and J 2 bases, leaving 13 bases between the germline ends. The full variable domain, its missing parts supplied by reference TRBV7-9 and TRBJ2-1, is DTGVSQNPRHKITKRGQNVTFRCDPISEHNRLYWYRQTLGQGPEFLTYFQNEAQLEKSRLLSDRFSAERPKGSFSTLEIQRTEQGDSAMYLCASSPPRAAYNEQFFGPGTRLTVL.

This chain connects TRBV6-5 to TRBJ1-4; no clear D gene. The CDR3 is 17 residues long. Germline V gives CDR1 MNHEY, CDR2 SVGAGI. The ends were cut back, 0 bases at V and 0 bases at J, with 11 bases in the middle. The CDR3 DNA reads as TGTGCCAGCAGTTACTCCCGTAGAACTGCAACTAATGAAAAACTGTTTTTT. Translation: CASSYSRRTATNEKLFF.

This clonotype was picked up a small number of times. The rearrangement joins TRBV2 to TRBJ2-3; D is unresolved. The CDR3 totals 17 residues. Germline-derived CDR1 and CDR2 are SNHLY and FYNNEI. V was pared by 2 bases and J by 0 bases, with 15 bases between. CDR3 bases: TGTGCCAGCAGTGAAATTGTCTGGGAAACTAGCACAGATACGCAGTATTTT. Translated: CASSEIVWETSTDTQYF. The full variable domain, with the rest looked up from reference TRBV2 and TRBJ2-3, is EPEVTQTPSHQVTQMGQEVILRCVPISNHLYFYWYRQILGQKVEFLVSFYNNEISEKSEIFDDQFSVERPDGSNFTLKIRSTKLEDSAMYFCASSEIVWETSTDTQYFGPGTRLTVL.